These T cell receptor beta chains were read from a single sample in a study of T cell repertoires in ileal Crohn's disease. Only in-frame clones appear in the TCRdb table, and some are missing; sequencing was by immunoSEQ multiplex PCR. The sample includes 8,000 or so clones, over 70% seen only once; the top ten take 6.5% to 9%. The sequencing sample was made of ileal tissue. The origin of the receptors is an adult with Crohn's disease. CDR3s include the opening cysteine and the closing phenylalanine or tryptophan. The order of the fields is D gene, J gene, V gene, clone size, CDR3 protein, CDR3 DNA. D genes are given only for firm matches. Some rows mark clone size as missing; the rest say once, few, many or name a class of expanded clone.

D: .
J: TRBJ2-3
V: TRBV5-1
size: .
CDR3: CASSLGQPDTQYF
DNA: TGCGCCAGCAGCTTAGGACAGCCAGATACGCAGTATTTT

D: .
J: TRBJ2-3
V: TRBV28
size: .
CDR3: CASSPYTDTQYF
DNA: TGTGCCAGCAGTCCCTACACAGATACGCAGTATTTT

D: .
J: TRBJ2-2
V: TRBV14
size: once
CDR3: CASSPDYWGGGELFF
DNA: TGTGCCAGCAGCCCTGACTACTGGGGTGGCGGGGAGCTGTTTTTT

D: TRBD2
J: TRBJ2-1
V: TRBV11-2
size: once
CDR3: CASSLAYGGGAKQFF
DNA: TGTGCCAGCAGCTTAGCCTATGGCGGGGGGGCGAAGCAGTTCTTC

D: TRBD1
J: TRBJ2-3
V: TRBV29-1
size: .
CDR3: CSVEVGTGFSDTQYF
DNA: TGCAGCGTTGAAGTAGGGACAGGGTTTAGCGATACGCAGTATTTT

D: TRBD1
J: TRBJ1-1
V: TRBV18
size: .
CDR3: CASSPPAGGTEAFF
DNA: TGTGCCAGCTCACCACCGGCAGGGGGCACTGAAGCTTTCTTT

D: .
J: TRBJ1-5
V: TRBV19
size: .
CDR3: CASSTDSRGRSDQPQHF
DNA: TGTGCCAGTAGTACCGACTCCAGGGGAAGAAGTGATCAGCCCCAGCATTTT

D: .
J: TRBJ2-2
V: TRBV27
size: .
CDR3: CASRKTLNTGELFF
DNA: TGTGCCAGCCGAAAGACACTGAACACCGGGGAGCTGTTTTTT

D: .
J: TRBJ1-1
V: TRBV7-2
size: .
CDR3: CASSPRRGNTEAFF
DNA: TGTGCCAGCAGCCCAAGGAGGGGGAACACTGAAGCTTTCTTT

D: TRBD2
J: TRBJ2-3
V: TRBV6-5
size: .
CDR3: CASSFGDGGSDTQYF
DNA: TGTGCCAGCAGTTTCGGGGACGGGGGGTCAGATACGCAGTATTTT

D: TRBD1
J: TRBJ1-2
V: TRBV13
size: medium-sized
CDR3: CASSSGQRAVRGYTF
DNA: TGTGCCAGCAGCTCGGGACAGAGGGCGGTACGTGGCTACACCTTC

D: .
J: TRBJ1-2
V: TRBV30
size: .
CDR3: CAWTGYYGYTF
DNA: TGTGCCTGGACAGGGTACTATGGCTACACCTTC

D: .
J: TRBJ1-1
V: TRBV6-1
size: .
CDR3: CASRAPTRWNTEAFF
DNA: TGTGCCAGCAGAGCCCCGACACGGTGGAACACTGAAGCTTTCTTT

D: TRBD2
J: TRBJ2-5
V: TRBV6-1
size: .
CDR3: CATTAGGPQETQYF
DNA: TGTGCCACCACAGCGGGGGGCCCCCAAGAGACCCAGTACTTC

D: .
J: TRBJ2-5
V: TRBV11-2
size: .
CDR3: CASSTFWRGQETQYF
DNA: TGTGCCAGCAGCACGTTCTGGCGGGGCCAAGAGACCCAGTACTTC

D: .
J: TRBJ1-1
V: TRBV7-9
size: .
CDR3: CASSFDSPEAFF
DNA: TGTGCCAGCAGCTTTGACAGCCCTGAAGCTTTCTTT

D: .
J: TRBJ2-5
V: TRBV5-1
size: few
CDR3: CASSVAWGTLQETQYF
DNA: TGCGCCAGCAGCGTAGCGTGGGGGACACTCCAAGAGACCCAGTACTTC

D: .
J: TRBJ1-6
V: TRBV7-3
size: .
CDR3: CASSARGAYNSPLHF
DNA: TGTGCCAGCAGCGCCCGCGGGGCCTATAATTCACCCCTCCACTTT

D: TRBD1
J: TRBJ2-3
V: TRBV30
size: once
CDR3: CAGRGNLSTDTQYF
DNA: TGTGCCGGCAGGGGGAACCTTAGCACAGATACGCAGTATTTT

D: TRBD1
J: TRBJ1-1
V: TRBV5-5
size: .
CDR3: CASSFWGQTNTEAFF
DNA: TGTGCCAGCAGCTTTTGGGGACAGACGAACACTGAAGCTTTCTTT

D: .
J: TRBJ2-1
V: TRBV5-1
size: .
CDR3: CASSSDLYNEQFF
DNA: TGCGCCAGCAGCTCGGACTTGTACAATGAGCAGTTCTTC

D: .
J: TRBJ2-7
V: TRBV11-2
size: few
CDR3: CASSLSQGWYEQYF
DNA: TGTGCCAGCAGCTTAAGTCAGGGGTGGTACGAGCAGTACTTC

D: TRBD2
J: TRBJ2-3
V: TRBV10-2
size: once
CDR3: CASSEWRGGPDTQYF
DNA: TGCGCCAGCAGTGAGTGGCGGGGGGGCCCGGATACGCAGTATTTT

D: TRBD2
J: TRBJ2-3
V: TRBV6-4
size: .
CDR3: CASSDSASGGTDTQYF
DNA: TGTGCCAGCAGTGACTCGGCTAGCGGGGGCACAGATACGCAGTATTTT

D: .
J: TRBJ1-4
V: TRBV4-2
size: few
CDR3: CASSQEVSQGREKLFF
DNA: TGTGCCAGCAGCCAGGAGGTGTCACAAGGGAGGGAAAAACTGTTTTTT

D: TRBD2
J: TRBJ2-3
V: TRBV7-2
size: .
CDR3: CASSHSGGARTQYF
DNA: TGTGCCAGCAGCCATAGCGGGGGGGCCAGAACGCAGTATTTT

D: TRBD1
J: TRBJ1-5
V: TRBV27
size: .
CDR3: CASWPQGAGNQPQHF
DNA: TGTGCCAGCTGGCCCCAGGGGGCTGGTAATCAGCCCCAGCATTTT

D: TRBD1
J: TRBJ1-5
V: TRBV10-3
size: .
CDR3: CAISTGQFNQPQHF
DNA: TGTGCCATCAGCACGGGACAGTTCAATCAGCCCCAGCATTTT

D: .
J: TRBJ1-1
V: TRBV25-1
size: .
CDR3: CASSALGDSSTEAFF
DNA: TGTGCCAGCAGTGCCCTCGGTGACAGCTCCACTGAAGCTTTCTTT

D: TRBD2
J: TRBJ2-4
V: TRBV29-1
size: .
CDR3: CSVIAGGIKNIQYF
DNA: TGCAGCGTTATAGCGGGGGGGATTAAAAACATTCAGTACTTC

D: .
J: TRBJ1-1
V: TRBV29-1
size: .
CDR3: CSVVFGTPNTEAFF
DNA: TGCAGCGTTGTCTTCGGGACACCTAACACTGAAGCTTTCTTT

D: TRBD1
J: TRBJ2-7
V: TRBV5-6
size: .
CDR3: CASSPGTGAYEQYF
DNA: TGTGCCAGCAGCCCCGGGACAGGAGCCTACGAGCAGTACTTC

D: TRBD1
J: TRBJ2-1
V: TRBV2
size: .
CDR3: CASGQGQGAYNEQFF
DNA: TGTGCCAGCGGGCAGGGACAGGGGGCCTACAATGAGCAGTTCTTC

D: TRBD2
J: TRBJ2-3
V: TRBV9
size: .
CDR3: CASTVGAGVSTDTQYF
DNA: TGTGCCAGCACCGTTGGAGCGGGGGTTAGCACAGATACGCAGTATTTT

D: TRBD2
J: TRBJ2-3
V: TRBV10-1
size: .
CDR3: CASSESKRGSTDTQYF
DNA: TGCGCCAGCAGTGAGTCTAAGCGGGGAAGCACAGATACGCAGTATTTT

D: .
J: TRBJ1-2
V: TRBV7-6
size: .
CDR3: CASSLGQGGYTF
DNA: TGTGCCAGCAGCTTGGGCCAGGGTGGCTACACCTTC

D: TRBD1
J: TRBJ2-7
V: TRBV18
size: .
CDR3: CASSRTGSYEQYF
DNA: TGTGCCAGCTCGAGGACAGGGTCCTACGAGCAGTACTTC

D: TRBD1
J: TRBJ2-5
V: TRBV5-1
size: .
CDR3: CASSVTRDREETQYF
DNA: TGCGCCAGCAGCGTAACGAGGGACAGAGAAGAGACCCAGTACTTC

D: .
J: TRBJ1-2
V: TRBV29-1
size: .
CDR3: CSVDLVPGGGANYGYTF
DNA: TGCAGCGTTGATTTGGTTCCGGGCGGAGGGGCTAACTATGGCTACACCTTC

D: TRBD2
J: TRBJ2-3
V: TRBV25-1
size: once
CDR3: CASRTSGGTDTQYF
DNA: TGTGCCAGCAGGACTAGCGGGGGCACAGATACGCAGTATTTT

D: .
J: TRBJ1-1
V: TRBV28
size: few
CDR3: CASSFTGLNTEAFF
DNA: TGTGCCAGCAGTTTTACAGGGCTGAACACTGAAGCTTTCTTT

D: .
J: TRBJ1-2
V: TRBV6-1
size: .
CDR3: CASSSTRNYGYTF
DNA: TGTGCCAGCAGTTCGACAAGAAACTATGGCTACACCTTC

D: TRBD1
J: TRBJ1-5
V: TRBV30
size: .
CDR3: CAWSRTGGVQPQHF
DNA: TGTGCCTGGAGTCGGACAGGGGGGGTTCAGCCCCAGCATTTT

D: .
J: TRBJ1-4
V: TRBV27
size: .
CDR3: CASSRQTTAEKLFF
DNA: TGTGCCAGCAGTCGACAAACGACGGCTGAAAAACTGTTTTTT

D: TRBD1
J: TRBJ1-2
V: TRBV6-4
size: once
CDR3: CASSESPGQGNGGYTF
DNA: TGTGCCAGCAGTGAGAGCCCGGGACAGGGGAATGGTGGCTACACCTTC

D: .
J: TRBJ1-2
V: TRBV4-2
size: .
CDR3: CAGSQPDRNYGYTF
DNA: TGTGCCGGCAGCCAACCGGACAGAAACTATGGCTACACCTTC

D: .
J: TRBJ1-2
V: TRBV5-4
size: .
CDR3: CASSSLGAGTNYGYTF
DNA: TGTGCCAGCTCTAGCCTCGGGGCGGGAACTAACTATGGCTACACCTTC

D: TRBD1
J: TRBJ2-5
V: TRBV18
size: once
CDR3: CASSTTGVETQYF
DNA: TGTGCCAGCTCTACGACAGGGGTAGAGACCCAGTACTTC

D: .
J: TRBJ1-6
V: TRBV19
size: .
CDR3: CASSSNLRRKGYNSPLHF
DNA: TGTGCCAGTAGTTCCAACCTCAGGAGGAAAGGATATAATTCACCCCTCCACTTT

D: TRBD1
J: TRBJ1-2
V: TRBV9
size: .
CDR3: CASSVEPTGGASNGYTF
DNA: TGTGCCAGCAGCGTAGAACCCACAGGGGGCGCCTCCAATGGCTACACCTTC

D: .
J: TRBJ1-4
V: TRBV2
size: .
CDR3: CASSVGGLYNEKLFF
DNA: TGTGCCAGCAGTGTTGGGGGACTCTACAATGAAAAACTGTTTTTT

D: .
J: TRBJ1-5
V: TRBV19
size: .
CDR3: CASSIRGGEGHNQPQHF
DNA: TGTGCCAGTAGTATAAGGGGAGGAGAGGGGCACAATCAGCCCCAGCATTTT

D: .
J: TRBJ2-3
V: TRBV27
size: .
CDR3: CASSRQVSTDTQYF
DNA: TGTGCCAGCAGCAGACAGGTTAGCACAGATACGCAGTATTTT